The 2 T cell receptor beta chains reported below all come from one sample, sequenced in a study of cytomegalovirus exposure and HLA in healthy donors (dated by TCRdb to about 2017). The library relied on the immunoSEQ multiplex PCR assay. A mixture of 60 forward primers for TCR Vbeta segments and 13 reverse primers for TCR Jbeta segments was used in the multiplex PCR. Imported from immuneACCESS, the table was reduced by TCRdb to in-frame sequences with V and J called. These copies leave out some clones; in studies compared against another copy, an unresolved V gene accounts for under half, and the cause of the remainder is not known. This sample comprises roughly 120,000 clones, 60% to 85% of them detected only once. Together, the top ten hold about 2% of the sample. Sequencing input: PBMCs. The origin of the receptors is a man aged 50-60 years in good health and CMV-seronegative.

The DNA for the CDR3 is TGTGCCACCAGCAGAGGACTAGCGGGGGCGACCCAGTACTTC. Its translation: CATSRGLAGATQYF. The rearrangement uses TRBV15 and TRBJ2-5, with 12 bases aligning to TRBD2. The CDR3 covers 14 residues. Germline V gives CDR1 LNHNV, CDR2 YYDKDF (reference sequence). V lost 1 base to trimming and J lost 7 bases; unmatched junction nucleotides: 1.

This clone was detected a few times. The chain joins TRBV6-1 to TRBJ2-7; 10 bases are a match to TRBD1. The CDR3 has 13 amino acids. Trimming at V came to 6 bases and at J to 5 bases, leaving 4 bases not matched to a gene. CDR1 and CDR2 from the germline V gene are MNHNS and SASEGT. The CDR3, as DNA: TGTGCCAGCAGATCGACAGGGGGCAACGAGCAGTACGTC. Translated: CASRSTGGNEQYV.